Presented here are 11 T cell receptor beta chains from one specimen sequenced in a study of regulatory T cells in long-lasting Graves disease. Described time point: newly diagnosed GD, antithyroid drugs for less than 3 months. RNA from PBMCs was the source of the TCR library. Combining iRepertoire HTBI primers with Arm-PCR of CDR3 regions, the authors built TCR beta libraries. TCRdb fed the multiplex PCR reads into MiXCR, producing one record per CDR3 protein. Of about 620,000 distinct CDR3 sequences detected, approximately 15% appear once; the ten largest clones hold 15% to 20%. This same sample was also part of a study on T cells in Graves' hyperthyroidism and ophthalmopathy.

Material: peripheral blood mononuclear cells (PBMCs), obtained at new diagnosis, from a patient treated with antithyroid drugs. These receptors all stem from a woman aged 25 to 39 with Graves disease.

The table lists this clonotype with a few counts. This sequence joins TRBV7-9 and TRBJ1-6; 11 positions agree with TRBD1. The CDR3 is 14 residues long. Germline V gene sequence: CDR1 SEHNR, CDR2 FQNEAQ (reference sequence). With V trimmed by 5 bases and J by 8 bases, 2 bases remained unmatched. For the CDR3, the DNA is TGTGCCAGCAGCGGACAGGGGGCGGATTCACCCCTCCACTTT. Protein: CASSGQGADSPLHF. The variable domain in full, with the rest retrieved from reference TRBV7-9 and TRBJ1-6, is DTGVSQNPRHKITKRGQNVTFRCDPISEHNRLYWYRQTLGQGPEFLTYFQNEAQLEKSRLLSDRFSAERPKGSFSTLEIQRTEQGDSAMYLCASSGQGADSPLHFGNGTRLTVT.

Regarding this clonotype: Just one base apart from a much larger clone, this may be a read error. The chain recombines TRBV12-3 or TRBV12-4 with TRBJ2-3, with a tentative D call TRBD2 (5 bases). The germline V and J ends were trimmed by 4 bases and 1 base, with 12 bases remaining between them. The CDR3 extends over 15 amino acids. Written as DNA, the CDR3 is TGTGCCAGCAGTTCGGCTAGCAGGCGCACAGATACGCAGTATTTT. Its translation is CASSSASRRTDTQYF.

This clonotype was found many times. This rearrangement joins TRBV7-8 to TRBJ2-1; 10 bases are a match to TRBD1. Germline CDR1 SGHVS, CDR2 FQNEAQ. The V gene end was trimmed by 4 bases and the J gene end by 6 bases; junction bases not matched to a gene: 12. This CDR3 has 17 residues. CDR3 residues: CASSSPGGQGTLNEQFF. The CDR3 region has the DNA TGTGCCAGCAGCTCGCCGGGGGGACAGGGGACTCTCAATGAGCAGTTCTTC.

This clonotype was seen repeatedly, ten times or more. The chain has TRBV6-2 or TRBV6-3 and TRBJ2-1, with 9 nucleotides matching TRBD2. The CDR3 consists of 15 residues. Germline CDR1 reads MNHEY; CDR2 reads SVGEGT. Trimming removed 4 bases from V and 1 base from J; junction bases left unmatched: 2. The CDR3 sequence is CASSWAGGSYNEQFF. CDR3 nucleotides: TGTGCCAGCAGTTGGGCGGGAGGGTCCTACAATGAGCAGTTCTTC.

V is TRBV7-3 and J is TRBJ1-4, with D uncertain. CDR1 SGHTA and CDR2 FQGTGA come from the germline V gene. Between the trimmed V and J ends, which lost 5 bases and 4 bases, there was a span of 11 bases. The CDR3 sequence is 14 residues long. The CDR3 spells CASSPPVGNEKLFF. For the CDR3, the DNA is TGTGCCAGCAGCCCCCCCGTCGGTAATGAAAAACTGTTTTTT.

This clonotype was seen a few times. The missing conserved phenylalanine or tryptophan at the end of this CDR3 makes a read error likely. The V call is TRBV20-1, the J call TRBJ1-1; possible D gene TRBD1, 5 bases. CDR1 DFQATT and CDR2 SNEGSKA come from the germline V gene (reference sequence). The CDR3 runs to 11 residues. The V gene lost 2 bases and the J gene lost 8 bases, with 9 bases spanning the gap. CDR3 nucleotide sequence: TGCAGTGCTAGATCCGGGACGGAAGCTTTCTCT. Its protein is CSARSGTEAFS.

This clonotype was counted at least ten times. J is TRBJ2-1 and V is TRBV28; tentatively, D is TRBD1 (6 bases). Deletions cut 6 bases from V and 3 bases from J, with 9 bases between. Germline-derived CDR1 and CDR2 are MDHEN and SYDVKM. This CDR3 has 13 amino acids. The CDR3 spells CASRSGHYNEQFF. The CDR3 DNA sequence: TGTGCCAGCAGATCGGGACACTACAATGAGCAGTTCTTC.

This clonotype was seen many times. The gene calls are TRBV19 and TRBJ2-5, with D perhaps matching TRBD2 (5 bases). Germline V gives CDR1 LNHDA, CDR2 SQIVND (reference sequence). There are 12 residues in the CDR3. The V and J ends lost 10 bases and 0 bases respectively, with 9 bases between them. CDR3 amino acids: CATKDYQETQYF. CDR3 coding DNA: TGTGCCACCAAGGACTACCAAGAGACCCAGTACTTC.

This clonotype was observed at least ten times. The chain has TRBV28 and TRBJ2-2; a weak D match, TRBD2 (6 bases). V was shortened by 4 bases and J by 0 bases, with 18 bases between the two germline ends. This CDR3 region has 18 residues. Germline V CDR1 and CDR2: MDHEN, SYDVKM. CDR3 DNA sequence: TGTGCCAGCAGTTCCTCCGGGACTCCGTCTGCGAACACCGGGGAGCTGTTTTTT. Translated: CASSSSGTPSANTGELFF.

Many counts were recorded for this clonotype. V is TRBV2 and J is TRBJ2-5; 7 bases line up with TRBD1. Germline V lookup: CDR1 SNHLY, CDR2 FYNNEI. This CDR3 comprises 14 residues. The V and J ends lost 6 bases and 4 bases, in that order; junction bases with no gene match: 8. The CDR3 loop reads CASRDRVGRETQYF. The CDR3 region has the DNA TGTGCCAGCAGAGACAGGGTAGGGAGAGAGACCCAGTACTTC.

This clonotype showed up many times. V and J are TRBV28 and TRBJ1-5; 10 bases are a match to TRBD1. CDR3 length: 17 residues. Germline values: CDR1 MDHEN, CDR2 SYDVKM. V shed 3 bases and J 3 bases; nucleotides not matched to a gene: 8. CDR3 coding DNA: TGTGCCAGCAGTTTCTTCGCGGGACAGGGGACCAATCAGCCCCAGCATTTT. It is translated as CASSFFAGQGTNQPQHF.